These 24 T cell receptor beta chains came from one sample sequenced in a study of blood T cell repertoires in COVID-19. The method was immunoSEQ multiplex PCR; TCRdb's version includes in-frame clones alone and lacks a portion of them. The data contain approximately 110,000 clones, about 80% of them singletons. The sequencing input was peripheral blood. The receptors shown here come from a woman in her 70s with acute or convalescent COVID-19.

J is TRBJ1-1 and V is TRBV5-1, with TRBD1 matching 7 bases. Germline V CDR1 and CDR2: SGHRS, YFSETQ. J was trimmed by 4 bases and V by 5 bases; bases with no gene match: 8. The CDR3 runs to 14 residues. CDR3 region: CASRRTGVTTEAFF. CDR3 nucleotide sequence: TGCGCCAGCAGGCGTACAGGGGTGACCACTGAAGCTTTCTTT.

V usage is TRBV9 and J usage is TRBJ2-1; perhaps TRBD2 as D (5 bases). Germline V CDR1 and CDR2: SGDLS, YYNGEE. The length of the CDR3 is 11 residues. Trimming took 3 bases from V and 9 from J, leaving 7 bases between them. Here the CDR3 reads CASSAAGEQFF. CDR3 DNA sequence: TGTGCCAGCAGCGCGGCGGGTGAGCAGTTCTTC. The variable domain in full, completed from reference TRBV9 and TRBJ2-1, reads DSGVTQTPKHLITATGQRVTLRCSPRSGDLSVYWYQQSLDQGLQFLIQYYNGEERAKGNILERFSAQQFPDLHSELNLSSLELGDSALYFCASSAAGEQFFGPGTRLTVL.

This chain uses TRBV5-1 with TRBJ2-7, with 7 bases fitting TRBD1. This CDR3 has 15 amino acids. V trimming: 1 base; J trimming: 3 bases; junction bases outside the gene matches: 7. The V gene's germline CDR1 is SGHRS and CDR2 YFSETQ. Written as DNA, the CDR3 is TGCGCCAGCAGCTTGACGGGACAGCTCCTCTACGAGCAGTACTTC. Translating gives CASSLTGQLLYEQYF.

The J gene is TRBJ2-5, the V gene TRBV19; weak D call: TRBD1 (6 bases). V was cut by 1 base and J by 0 bases, with 12 bases left in between. The CDR3 extends over 16 amino acids. Germline CDR1 is LNHDA and CDR2 is SQIVND (reference sequence). CDR3 nucleotides: TGTGCCAGTAGTATAGGAGACAGGAGGTACCAAGAGACCCAGTACTTC. Translating it yields CASSIGDRRYQETQYF.

The rearrangement uses TRBV5-1 and TRBJ2-1; TRBD1 matches 12 bases. Trimming took 3 bases from V and 5 from J; bases not matched to a gene: 6. The CDR3 is 16 amino acids. Germline V gene data show CDR1 as SGHRS and CDR2 as YFSETQ. The CDR3 nucleotides read TGCGCCAGCAGCTCTAAGGGACAGGGGGCCCACAATGAGCAGTTCTTC. This codes for CASSSKGQGAHNEQFF.

In DNA form, the CDR3 reads TGTGCCAGCAGCTATCGGGGGGCCACCGGGGAGCTGTTTTTT. Its translation: CASSYRGATGELFF. The chain combines TRBV9 with TRBJ2-2; D might be TRBD2 (7 bases). The CDR3 covers 14 residues. Germline values: CDR1 SGDLS, CDR2 YYNGEE. V was cut by 4 bases and J by 4 bases, with 11 bases left in between. The whole variable domain, filled in from reference TRBV9 and TRBJ2-2, reads DSGVTQTPKHLITATGQRVTLRCSPRSGDLSVYWYQQSLDQGLQFLIQYYNGEERAKGNILERFSAQQFPDLHSELNLSSLELGDSALYFCASSYRGATGELFFGEGSRLTVL.

The V call is TRBV4-1, the J call TRBJ2-3, with 9 bases that match TRBD2. CDR3 length: 16 amino acids. Per the germline V gene, CDR1 is MGHRA and CDR2 is YSYEKL. Trimming cost V 0 bases and J 4 bases; bases outside gene matches: 5. The DNA for the CDR3 is TGCGCCAGCAGCCAAGATCCGGGCGGGGGGGCAGATACGCAGTATTTT. Its translation: CASSQDPGGGADTQYF.

J is TRBJ2-6 and V is TRBV3-1 (or the pseudogene TRBV3-2); 8 nucleotides line up with TRBD1. The CDR3 runs to 18 residues. V was pared by 2 bases and J by 0 bases, with 6 bases of the junction left unmatched. Looked up from germline, CDR1 is LGHDT and CDR2 is YNNKEL (reference sequence). The DNA of the CDR3 is TGTGCCAGCAGCCAACCTACAGGGGGTAGCTCTGGGGCCAACGTCCTGACTTTC. Protein sequence: CASSQPTGGSSGANVLTF.

The chain employs TRBV7-8 and TRBJ2-5, with 16 bases matching TRBD2. Looked up from germline, CDR1 is SGHVS and CDR2 is FQNEAQ. V shed 5 bases, J shed 3 bases, and the junction held 6 bases outside the gene matches. The CDR3 sequence is 17 residues long. The chain's CDR3 is CASSKGTSGRGEETQYF. CDR3 nucleotide sequence: TGTGCCAGCAGCAAAGGGACTAGCGGGAGGGGGGAAGAGACCCAGTACTTC.

The chain combines TRBV29-1 with TRBJ2-6; D is unclear. Germline V gene sequence: CDR1 SQVTM, CDR2 ANQGSEA. The CDR3 is 15 residues long. The V gene lost 2 bases and the J gene lost 4 bases, with 12 bases spanning the gap. The CDR3 loop is CSVELQQRGANVLTF. As DNA, the CDR3 is TGCAGCGTTGAACTTCAGCAGAGGGGGGCCAACGTCCTGACTTTC.

V and J are TRBV2 and TRBJ2-2; D is undetermined. Germline V CDR1 and CDR2: SNHLY, FYNNEI. The CDR3 spans 13 residues. Trimming removed 3 bases from V and 4 bases from J, with 6 bases in between. The CDR3 DNA follows: TGTGCCAGCAGTGACAGTATCACCGGGGAGCTGTTTTTT. Translated, it gives CASSDSITGELFF. The variable domain in full, completed from reference TRBV2 and TRBJ2-2, reads EPEVTQTPSHQVTQMGQEVILRCVPISNHLYFYWYRQILGQKVEFLVSFYNNEISEKSEIFDDQFSVERPDGSNFTLKIRSTKLEDSAMYFCASSDSITGELFFGEGSRLTVL.

V and J are TRBV6-5 and TRBJ2-1; a possible D gene is TRBD2 (5 bases). This CDR3 has 12 amino acids. The germline CDR1 and CDR2 sequences are MNHEY and SVGAGI. V was cut by 8 bases and J by 10 bases, with 15 bases left in between. CDR3 region: CASLDVAREQFF. The DNA of the CDR3 is TGTGCCAGCCTAGACGTAGCGAGAGAGCAGTTCTTC.

The chain carries TRBV7-9 and TRBJ2-3; possible D gene TRBD1, 6 bases. Trimming shortened V by 0 bases and J by 3 bases, and 16 bases separated the two germline ends. The CDR3 spans 17 residues. Germline CDR1 SEHNR, CDR2 FQNEAQ (reference sequence). CDR3 sequence: CASSLAVGTGRTDTQYF. In nucleotides, the CDR3 is TGTGCCAGCAGCTTAGCTGTAGGTACAGGGCGTACAGATACGCAGTATTTT. Complete variable domain (other parts from reference TRBV7-9 and TRBJ2-3): DTGVSQNPRHKITKRGQNVTFRCDPISEHNRLYWYRQTLGQGPEFLTYFQNEAQLEKSRLLSDRFSAERPKGSFSTLEIQRTEQGDSAMYLCASSLAVGTGRTDTQYFGPGTRLTVL.

The genes are TRBV2 and TRBJ2-7, with TRBD2 matching 8 bases. Trimming removed 3 bases from V and 2 bases from J; junction bases left unmatched: 3. The CDR3 consists of 14 residues. The germline gives CDR1 SNHLY, CDR2 FYNNEI. CDR3 loop: CASSDEAGAYEQYF. DNA for the CDR3: TGTGCCAGCAGTGATGAAGCGGGGGCCTACGAGCAGTACTTC.

The chain links TRBV7-2 to TRBJ2-5; no clear D. The CDR3 spans 13 residues. Germline-derived CDR1 and CDR2 are SGHTA and FQGNSA. V was pared by 2 bases and J by 4 bases, with 8 bases between. In DNA, the CDR3 is TGTGCCAGCAGCTTACAGGCTGGAGAGACCCAGTACTTC. Amino acids: CASSLQAGETQYF.

The sample holds a few counts of this clone. The genes are TRBV28 and TRBJ1-1; 10 positions agree with TRBD1. The CDR3 extends over 14 amino acids. The ends lost 10 bases at V and 10 bases at J; junction bases unmatched: 15. Germline values: CDR1 MDHEN, CDR2 SYDVKM. The CDR3 nucleotides read TGTGCCACCTTAAGCGGAGACAGGGGGCGTCGAGCTTTCTTT. Translating gives CATLSGDRGRRAFF. The full variable domain, with the rest looked up from reference TRBV28 and TRBJ1-1, is DVKVTQSSRYLVKRTGEKVFLECVQDMDHENMFWYRQDPGLGLRLIYFSYDVKMKEKGDIPEGYSVSREKKERFSLILESASTNQTSMYLCATLSGDRGRRAFFGQGTRLTVV.

A single count supports this clone. The chain carries TRBV18 and TRBJ1-1; TRBD1 matches 7 bases. V dropped 3 bases and J dropped 6; count of bases not matched to a gene: 4. CDR3 size: 13 residues. Germline CDR1 reads KGHSH; CDR2 reads LQKENI. DNA for the CDR3: TGTGCCAGCTCACCCTCGACAGGGCCTGAAGCTTTCTTT. It codes for CASSPSTGPEAFF.

This chain uses TRBV7-7 with TRBJ2-1, with D tentatively TRBD2 (6 bases). Trimming shortened V by 5 bases and J by 0 bases, and 14 bases separated the two germline ends. Germline values: CDR1 SSHAT, CDR2 FNYEAQ (reference sequence). The CDR3 is 16 residues long. This chain's CDR3 is CASSTLSTSSYNEQFF. CDR3 nucleotides: TGTGCCAGCAGCACCCTTTCGACTAGCTCCTACAATGAGCAGTTCTTC.

The J gene is TRBJ1-3, the V gene TRBV5-6; D perhaps matches TRBD1 (6 bases). Germline V gene lookup returns CDR1 SGHDT and CDR2 YYEEEE. V was pared by 5 bases and J by 0 bases, with 9 bases between. This CDR3 spans 14 amino acids. The CDR3 reads CASRRGSSGNTIYF. The CDR3 coding sequence is TGTGCCAGCAGGAGGGGGAGCTCTGGAAACACCATATATTTT.

The chain employs TRBV23-1 and TRBJ1-5; D is unclear. TRBV23-1 is labeled an ORF, and its function is uncertain. The CDR3 runs to 17 residues. V was trimmed by 2 bases and J by 3 bases, leaving 17 bases between them. The CDR3 region has the DNA TGCGCCAGCAGTCAAGCCCCATGGGAGCGACTCAATCAGCCCCAGCATTTT. Translated: CASSQAPWERLNQPQHF.

The chain has TRBV18 and TRBJ1-1; TRBD1 might be the D (5 bases). In germline, CDR1 is KGHSH, CDR2 LQKENI. This CDR3 has 14 amino acids. V lost 0 bases and J lost 8, with 13 bases in between. The CDR3 nucleotides read TGTGCCAGCTCACCACCGGGGCGCAGGGCCGAAGCTTTCTTT. As protein: CASSPPGRRAEAFF.

This sequence joins TRBV18 and TRBJ2-3, with a tentative D call TRBD2 (6 bases). Trimming left V 0 bases short and J 3 bases short, with 7 bases between. The CDR3 runs to 14 residues. CDR1 is KGHSH and CDR2 is LQKENI in the germline V gene. CDR3 residues: CASSPPTRTDTQYF. CDR3 sequence (DNA): TGTGCCAGCTCACCACCGACTAGGACAGATACGCAGTATTTT.

As DNA, the CDR3 is TGTGCCAGCAGTTTGCAACCTGGACAGGACTACGAGCAGTACTTC. It codes for CASSLQPGQDYEQYF. The gene calls are TRBV28 and TRBJ2-7, with 7 bases identical to TRBD1. The CDR3 runs to 15 residues. Germline CDR1 reads MDHEN; CDR2 reads SYDVKM. J lost 3 bases, V lost 3 bases, and 8 bases had no gene match.

This clone was seen more than once but under ten times. The chain has TRBV4-3 and TRBJ1-1; perhaps TRBD1 as D (6 bases). The CDR3 length is 15 residues. The germline gives CDR1 LGHNA, CDR2 YSLEER. The V gene lost 0 bases and the J gene lost 2 bases, with 10 bases spanning the gap. Written as DNA, the CDR3 is TGCGCCAGCAGCCAAGAACGGGGGGGCAACACTGAAGCTTTCTTT. Its protein is CASSQERGGNTEAFF.